The 25 T cell receptor beta chains in this list originate from one sample, sequenced in a study of STAT5B mutations in CD4+ large granular lymphocyte leukemia. The repertoire was sequenced with immunoSEQ multiplex PCR; TCRdb's copy has only in-frame clones and lacks some. Of tens of thousands of clones listed, around 89% are singletons. Sequencing was performed on CD4+ T cells from blood buffy coats. The receptors shown here come from a human donor in good health.

The CDR3 reads CASSPPDGWVREQYF. The CDR3 nucleotides are TGTGCCAGCTCACCACCGGACGGATGGGTACGGGAGCAGTACTTC. The chain carries TRBV18 and TRBJ2-7; no firm D call. The CDR3 has 15 residues. CDR1 is KGHSH and CDR2 is LQKENI in the germline V gene. V lost 0 bases and J lost 7, with 16 bases in between.

In nucleotides, the CDR3 is TGTGCCAGCAGCTTAAAGAGGGGGGAGGGAATGGCCAAAGCTTTCTTT. Protein: CASSLKRGEGMAKAFF. This sequence joins TRBV7-8 and TRBJ1-1, with D tentatively TRBD1 (6 bases). Germline values: CDR1 SGHVS, CDR2 FQNEAQ. The V and J ends lost 2 bases and 9 bases respectively, with 22 bases between them. The CDR3 has 16 residues.

The J gene is TRBJ1-4, the V gene TRBV16; D unresolved. From germline, CDR1 is KGHSY and CDR2 FQNENV. V shed 1 base and J shed 4 bases, with 10 bases lying between them. There are 15 residues in the CDR3. This chain's CDR3 is CASSQLPGHNEKLFF. The CDR3 DNA sequence: TGTGCCAGCAGCCAATTACCAGGTCATAATGAAAAACTGTTTTTT.

CDR3 sequence reads: CASRRWNTEAFF. The CDR3 bases are TGTGCCAGCAGGCGGTGGAACACTGAAGCTTTCTTT. The chain links TRBV11-3 to TRBJ1-1; unclear D gene. The germline V and J ends were trimmed by 6 bases and 1 base, with 6 bases remaining between them. This CDR3 spans 12 amino acids. Germline V CDR1 and CDR2: SGHNT, YENEEA.

The chain carries TRBV6-5 and TRBJ1-6, with 9 nucleotides matching TRBD1. The CDR3 is 16 residues long. Germline CDR1 is MNHEY and CDR2 is SVGAGI. J gave up 10 bases and V 3 bases, and 10 bases lay outside the gene matches. Here the CDR3 reads CASSYVADRGSSPLHF. Written as DNA, the CDR3 is TGTGCCAGCAGTTATGTAGCGGACAGGGGTAGCTCACCCCTCCACTTT.

V gene TRBV6-5 combines with J gene TRBJ2-1; 9 bases match TRBD1. The CDR3 covers 15 residues. Germline CDR1 reads MNHEY; CDR2 reads SVGAGI. The V gene end was trimmed by 0 bases and the J gene end by 9 bases; junction bases not matched to a gene: 6. CDR3: CASSYSGDRASEQFF. The CDR3, as DNA: TGTGCCAGCAGTTACTCCGGGGACAGGGCGAGTGAGCAGTTCTTC.

The chain combines TRBV5-4 with TRBJ2-3; D gene ambiguous. The CDR3 length is 11 residues. Per germline, CDR1 SGHNT and CDR2 YYREEE (reference sequence). The ends were cut back, 3 bases at V and 4 bases at J, with 3 bases in the middle. CDR3 residues: CASSSPDTQYF. The CDR3 DNA follows: TGTGCCAGCAGCTCCCCAGATACGCAGTATTTT.

The genes are TRBV7-2 and TRBJ1-2; a weak D match, TRBD1 (6 bases). CDR1 and CDR2 (germline): SGHTA, FQGNSA. With 1 base removed from V and 10 bases from J, the gap between germline ends came to 16 bases. The CDR3 sequence is 14 residues long. In nucleotides, the CDR3 is TGTGCCAGCAGCTTAGGTTTGGGGGGGCAGGTCTACACCTTC. Its protein is CASSLGLGGQVYTF.

This chain joins TRBV11-3 and TRBJ1-2; D is unclear. This CDR3 has 13 amino acids. The germline gives CDR1 SGHNT, CDR2 YENEEA. Trimming removed 5 bases from V and 6 bases from J, with 13 bases in between. CDR3: CASSPNPDHGYTF. The CDR3 DNA follows: TGTGCCAGCAGCCCTAACCCGGACCATGGCTACACCTTC.

CDR3 in DNA: TGTGCCAGCACCTATACGGGAGCAAGGGCAGATACGCAGTATTTT. It yields the protein CASTYTGARADTQYF. The rearrangement links TRBV6-5 to TRBJ2-3; possible D gene TRBD2, 6 bases. The germline CDR1 and CDR2 sequences are MNHEY and SVGAGI. This CDR3 has 15 amino acids. V was cut by 7 bases and J by 4 bases, with 18 bases left in between.

This clone has only one observation. The V and J genes are TRBV19 and TRBJ2-5, with D tentatively TRBD1 (5 bases). The germline V and J ends were trimmed by 6 bases and 9 bases, with 20 bases remaining between them. Looked up from germline, CDR1 is LNHDA and CDR2 is SQIVND (reference sequence). This CDR3 has 14 amino acids. The CDR3 nucleotides read TGTGCCAGTAGACCTGAAGGGCGTCAAGGGGCCCAGTACTTC. Its translation: CASRPEGRQGAQYF.

This rearrangement joins TRBV4-2 to TRBJ2-7; 10 positions match TRBD1. The CDR3 consists of 15 residues. Germline CDR1 reads LGHNA; CDR2 reads YNFKEQ. J was trimmed by 2 bases and V by 6 bases; bases with no gene match: 7. CDR3 coding DNA: TGTGCCAGCAGTCACCGGGACAGGGGTGCCTACGAGCAGTACTTC. Its protein is CASSHRDRGAYEQYF.

V gene TRBV10-3 combines with J gene TRBJ1-3; tentatively, D is TRBD1 (5 bases). The germline V gene has CDR1 ENHRY and CDR2 SYGVKD. The CDR3 extends over 13 amino acids. V was clipped by 8 bases and J by 0 bases, with 8 bases between them. The CDR3: CAIGGVSGNTIYF. As DNA, the CDR3 is TGTGCCATCGGGGGGGTCTCTGGAAACACCATATATTTT.

V gene TRBV4-1 combines with J gene TRBJ1-5; 8 positions agree with TRBD1. J gave up 7 bases and V 0 bases, and 8 bases lay outside the gene matches. CDR1 is MGHRA and CDR2 is YSYEKL in the germline V gene. The CDR3 is made up of 16 amino acids. The CDR3 is CASSQDPGQAEQPQHF. The CDR3 bases are TGCGCCAGCAGCCAAGACCCGGGACAGGCGGAACAGCCCCAGCATTTT.

The sample holds a few counts of this clone. This chain joins TRBV27 and TRBJ1-2; maybe TRBD1 (5 bases). Germline loops: CDR1 MNHEY, CDR2 SMNVEV (reference sequence). The CDR3 has 14 residues. V was shortened by 7 bases and J by 8 bases, with 20 bases between the two germline ends. The CDR3 DNA reads TGTGCCAGCAAATTGGCTGGGGGTGGTCGAGGCTACACCTTC. Translation: CASKLAGGGRGYTF.

The chain couples TRBV7-9 to TRBJ2-3; a weak D match, TRBD1 (5 bases). V lost 4 bases, J lost 6 bases, and 14 bases lay in between. The CDR3 contains 14 residues. Germline V gene lookup returns CDR1 SEHNR and CDR2 FQNEAQ (reference sequence). The CDR3 loop reads CASSSSMGPDTQYF. The CDR3, as DNA: TGTGCCAGCAGCTCCTCAATGGGGCCGGATACGCAGTATTTT.

V is TRBV4-3 and J is TRBJ2-7; 7 positions match TRBD1. V dropped 3 bases and J dropped 3; count of bases not matched to a gene: 5. This CDR3 spans 14 amino acids. Germline V CDR1 and CDR2: LGHNA, YSLEER. In DNA, the CDR3 is TGCGCCAGCAGCCATGACAGGGCCGGCTACGAGCAGTACTTC. It encodes CASSHDRAGYEQYF.

V usage is TRBV19 and J usage is TRBJ1-1, with D tentatively TRBD1 (5 bases). This CDR3 comprises 13 residues. Germline-derived CDR1 and CDR2 are LNHDA and SQIVND (reference sequence). V was clipped by 10 bases and J by 4 bases, with 16 bases between them. The DNA for the CDR3 is TGTGCCACAGAAGACCGGGGGAGCACTGAAGCTTTCTTT. Translated: CATEDRGSTEAFF.

This chain uses TRBV7-9 with TRBJ2-7; a possible D gene is TRBD1 (5 bases). Trimming shortened V by 0 bases and J by 2 bases, and 8 bases separated the two germline ends. Per germline, CDR1 SEHNR and CDR2 FQNEAQ (reference sequence). There are 14 residues in the CDR3. CDR3 protein: CASSLAGATYEQYF. CDR3 in DNA: TGTGCCAGCAGCTTAGCAGGGGCTACCTACGAGCAGTACTTC.

The rearrangement joins TRBV7-2 to TRBJ2-5; D gene unclear. CDR1 is SGHTA, CDR2 FQGNSA, per germline. The CDR3 loop spans 12 amino acids. V was cut by 0 bases and J by 7 bases, with 6 bases left in between. DNA of the CDR3: TGTGCCAGCAGCTTAGCTCGAGGGACCCAGTACTTC. Translated: CASSLARGTQYF. Drawing the rest from reference TRBV7-2 and TRBJ2-5, the complete variable domain is GAGVSQSPSNKVTEKGKDVELRCDPISGHTALYWYRQSLGQGLEFLIYFQGNSAPDKSGLPSDRFSAERTGGSVSTLTIQRTQQEDSAVYLCASSLARGTQYFGPGTRLLVL.

This clone showed up just a few times. This chain joins TRBV4-2 and TRBJ1-1, with D possibly being TRBD1 (5 bases). In germline, CDR1 is LGHNA, CDR2 YNFKEQ. Trimming cost V 3 bases and J 2 bases, with 16 bases left between them. The CDR3 has 16 amino acids. The CDR3 region has the DNA TGTGCCAGCAGCCAGGCACACAGGATCGGTAACACTGAAGCTTTCTTT. Translation gives CASSQAHRIGNTEAFF.

To note about this clone: One junction end disagrees with the germline gene, perhaps due to a read error. This sequence joins TRBV28 and TRBJ2-3; 8 positions agree with TRBD2. Germline CDR1 reads MDHEN; CDR2 reads SYDVKM. The CDR3 totals 15 residues. As DNA, the CDR3 is TGTGCCAGCAGCTCCTGGAGCGGGAGCATAGATACGCAGTATTTT. The encoded protein is CASSSWSGSIDTQYF.

The rearrangement links TRBV28 to TRBJ1-5; 8 bases are a match to TRBD1. Germline V CDR1 and CDR2: MDHEN, SYDVKM. J gave up 0 bases and V 3 bases, and 7 bases lay outside the gene matches. The length of the CDR3 is 17 residues. The DNA of the CDR3 is TGTGCCAGCAGTTTGTTCAGGGGGCATCATAGCAATCAGCCCCAGCATTTT. This codes for CASSLFRGHHSNQPQHF.

This chain connects TRBV7-2 to TRBJ2-7; D remains unclear. The CDR3 runs to 15 residues. Per the germline V gene, CDR1 is SGHTA and CDR2 is FQGNSA. Trimming shortened V by 0 bases and J by 0 bases, and 9 bases separated the two germline ends. CDR3 loop: CASSLAGQASYEQYF. CDR3 in DNA: TGTGCCAGCAGCTTAGCTGGGCAGGCCTCCTACGAGCAGTACTTC. The whole variable domain, remainder taken from reference TRBV7-2 and TRBJ2-7, is GAGVSQSPSNKVTEKGKDVELRCDPISGHTALYWYRQSLGQGLEFLIYFQGNSAPDKSGLPSDRFSAERTGGSVSTLTIQRTQQEDSAVYLCASSLAGQASYEQYFGPGTRLTVT.

This clone is termed medium-sized (0.01 to 0.1%). The chain combines TRBV4-3 with TRBJ1-1; possibly TRBD1 for D (6 bases). Germline CDR1 is LGHNA and CDR2 is YSLEER. The germline V and J ends were trimmed by 0 bases and 3 bases, with 11 bases remaining between them. The CDR3 is 15 residues long. In DNA, the CDR3 is TGCGCCAGCAGCCAAGATACAGGGAGGGACACTGAAGCTTTCTTT. Translating gives CASSQDTGRDTEAFF.